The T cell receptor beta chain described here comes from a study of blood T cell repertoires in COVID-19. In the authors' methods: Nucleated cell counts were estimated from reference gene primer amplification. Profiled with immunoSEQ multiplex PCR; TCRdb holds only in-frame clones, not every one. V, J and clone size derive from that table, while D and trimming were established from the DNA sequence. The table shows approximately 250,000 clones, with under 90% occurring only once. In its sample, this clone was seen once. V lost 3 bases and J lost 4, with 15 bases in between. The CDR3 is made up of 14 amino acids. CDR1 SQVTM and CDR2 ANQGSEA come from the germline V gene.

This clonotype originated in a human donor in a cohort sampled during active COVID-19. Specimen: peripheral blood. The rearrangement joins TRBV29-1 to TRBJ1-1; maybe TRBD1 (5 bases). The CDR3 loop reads CSVDMLTGGTEAFF. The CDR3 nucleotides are TGCAGCGTTGATATGCTTACGGGGGGCACTGAAGCTTTCTTT.